The TCR beta chain described here comes from a study of CD8 T cells in ankylosing spondylitis. Overall study findings and caveats: A motif in TCR beta, a set of roughly eight highly homologous variants, appeared characteristic of ankylosing spondylitis blood. Significantly higher representation of disease-linked clones was reported for matched ankylosing spondylitis synovial fluid.

This clonotype was counted at least ten times. Its target is not known. The germline CDR1 and CDR2 sequences are WSHSY and SAAADI. V gave up 6 bases and J gave up 0 bases; unmatched junction bases: 2. The CDR3 contains 15 residues. Preparation of TCR beta libraries was done by quantitative 5'-RACE with molecular barcodes. A single record per CDR3 protein comes from TCRdb applying MiXCR to the 5' RACE reads. The repertoire has about 500,000 distinct CDR3 sequences, 5.3% of them found once; the top ten carry roughly 3.5%. The genes are TRBV10-2 and TRBJ2-7; 13 nucleotides agree with TRBD2. This TCR came from a male donor with ankylosing spondylitis. The specimen was blood, either unsorted or a sorted T cell fraction (not recorded which). In DNA, the CDR3 is TGCGCCAGCAGACTAGCGGGAGGGAGCTCCTACGAGCAGTACTTC. Its translation is CASRLAGGSSYEQYF.